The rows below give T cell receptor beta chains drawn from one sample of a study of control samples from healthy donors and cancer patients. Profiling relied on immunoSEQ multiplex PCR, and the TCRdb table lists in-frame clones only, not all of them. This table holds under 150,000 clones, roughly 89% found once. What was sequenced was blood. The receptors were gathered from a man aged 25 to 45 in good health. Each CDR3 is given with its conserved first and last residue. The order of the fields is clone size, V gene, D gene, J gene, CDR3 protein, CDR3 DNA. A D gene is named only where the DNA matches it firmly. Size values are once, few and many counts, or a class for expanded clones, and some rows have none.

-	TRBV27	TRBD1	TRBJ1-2	CASSVWDRDYGYTF	TGTGCCAGCAGTGTATGGGACAGGGACTATGGCTACACCTTC
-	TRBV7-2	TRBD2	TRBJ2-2	CASSFSGTNTGELFF	TGTGCCAGCAGCTTTAGCGGGACGAACACCGGGGAGCTGTTTTTT
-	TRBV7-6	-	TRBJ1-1	CASSLVPGMNTEAFF	TGTGCCAGCAGCTTAGTTCCAGGGATGAACACTGAAGCTTTCTTT
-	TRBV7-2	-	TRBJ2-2	CASSLRQGGIGELFF	TGTGCCAGCAGCTTACGGCAGGGAGGCATCGGGGAGCTGTTTTTT
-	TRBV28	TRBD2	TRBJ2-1	CASSLSSGRGNNEQFF	TGTGCCAGCAGTTTATCCAGCGGGAGAGGCAACAATGAGCAGTTCTTC
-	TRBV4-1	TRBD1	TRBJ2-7	CASSQLGQAYEQYF	TGCGCCAGCAGCCAACTGGGACAGGCCTACGAGCAGTACTTC
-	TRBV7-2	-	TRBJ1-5	CASSLVGYQPQHF	TGTGCCAGCAGCTTAGTAGGTTACCAGCCCCAGCATTTT
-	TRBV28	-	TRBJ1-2	CASSPPPFYGYTF	TGTGCCAGCAGTCCTCCTCCCTTCTATGGCTACACCTTC
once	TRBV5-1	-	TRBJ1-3	CASSASFTGNTIYF	TGCGCCAGCAGCGCGTCTTTTACTGGAAACACCATATATTTT
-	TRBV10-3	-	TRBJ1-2	CAISESVTSLDGYTF	TGTGCCATCAGTGAGTCCGTGACAAGCCTCGATGGCTACACCTTC
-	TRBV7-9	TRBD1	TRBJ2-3	CASSYRDRGGRMVYTQYF	TGTGCCAGCAGCTATCGGGACAGGGGCGGGAGGATGGTGTATACGCAGTATTTT
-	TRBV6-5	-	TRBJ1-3	CASSPGTTSGNTIYF	TGTGCCAGCAGTCCCGGGACAACTTCTGGAAACACCATATATTTT
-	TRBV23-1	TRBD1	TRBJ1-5	CASSQGTGGRGNQPQHF	TGCGCCAGCAGCCAGGGGACAGGGGGGCGAGGAAATCAGCCCCAGCATTTT
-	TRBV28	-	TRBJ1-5	CASSIRTGRGQPQHF	TGTGCCAGCAGTATCAGGACGGGGAGGGGGCAGCCCCAGCATTTT
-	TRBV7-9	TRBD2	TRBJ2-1	CASSQPGLAVEQFF	TGTGCCAGCAGCCAACCGGGACTAGCGGTTGAGCAGTTCTTC
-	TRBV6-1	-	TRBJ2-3	CASSERVDSTDTQYF	TGTGCCAGCAGTGAGCGGGTTGATAGCACAGATACGCAGTATTTT
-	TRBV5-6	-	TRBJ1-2	CASSLVGGNYGYTF	TGTGCCAGCAGCTTGGTGGGTGGGAACTATGGCTACACCTTC
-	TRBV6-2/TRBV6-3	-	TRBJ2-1	CASSYRGETYNEQFF	TGTGCCAGCAGTTATAGGGGGGAAACCTACAATGAGCAGTTCTTC
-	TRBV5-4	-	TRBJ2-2	CASSLLEGELFF	TGTGCCAGCAGCTTGCTGGAAGGGGAGCTGTTTTTT
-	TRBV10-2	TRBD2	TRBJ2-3	CASSEVVRVREGPFRTDTQYF	TGCGCCAGCAGTGAGGTCGTTAGGGTGCGGGAGGGCCCCTTTAGGACAGATACGCAGTATTTT
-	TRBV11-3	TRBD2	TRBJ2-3	CASSPRLAGGTDTQYF	TGTGCCAGCAGTCCTAGACTAGCGGGAGGCACAGATACGCAGTATTTT
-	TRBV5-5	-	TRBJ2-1	CASSWTAYNEQFF	TGTGCCAGCAGCTGGACAGCTTACAATGAGCAGTTCTTC
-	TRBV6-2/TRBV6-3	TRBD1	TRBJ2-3	CASTPGDSHTDTQYF	TGTGCCAGCACCCCTGGGGACAGCCACACAGATACGCAGTATTTT
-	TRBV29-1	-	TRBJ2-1	CSVEDGEDRYNDGQFF	TGCAGCGTTGAAGACGGGGAGGACAGGTACAATGATGGGCAGTTCTTC
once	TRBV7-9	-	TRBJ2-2	CASSFWDPTGELFF	TGTGCCAGCAGCTTTTGGGACCCCACCGGGGAGCTGTTTTTT
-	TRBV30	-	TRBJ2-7	CAWSRAEGISISYEQYF	TGTGCCTGGAGTAGGGCAGAGGGGATCAGTATCTCCTACGAGCAGTACTTC
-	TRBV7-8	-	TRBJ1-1	CASSPKGEEAFF	TGTGCCAGCAGCCCTAAGGGCGAAGAAGCTTTCTTT
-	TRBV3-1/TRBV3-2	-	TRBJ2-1	CASSPLESASRKSSSYNEQFF	TGTGCCAGCAGCCCCCTGGAGTCCGCTAGCCGGAAATCTAGCTCCTACAATGAGCAGTTCTTC
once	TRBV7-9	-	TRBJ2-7	CASSLQPGPYEQYF	TGTGCCAGCAGCTTACAGCCAGGACCCTACGAGCAGTACTTC
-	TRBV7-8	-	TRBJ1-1	CASSLLADSYEAFF	TGTGCCAGCAGCCTCTTGGCGGACAGTTATGAAGCTTTCTTT